The next 10 T cell receptor beta chains were all read from a single sample in a study of early T cells in non-severe SARS-CoV-2 infection. TCRdb analysed the 5' RACE reads with MiXCR anew, one entry per CDR3 protein. This table has tens of thousands of distinct CDR3 sequences, roughly 10% appearing once. The sample was whole blood, taken at baseline. These receptors all stem from an adult who was a healthcare worker with PCR-confirmed SARS-CoV-2 infection or an uninfected control (not recorded which).

The rearrangement joins TRBV7-9 to TRBJ1-2, with 7 bases lining up with TRBD1. V trimming: 3 bases; J trimming: 6 bases; junction bases outside the gene matches: 7. CDR1 is SEHNR, CDR2 FQNEAQ, per germline (reference sequence). The CDR3 has 14 amino acids. The CDR3 loop reads CASSLAGTENGYTF. The CDR3 DNA is TGTGCCAGCAGCTTGGCCGGGACAGAGAATGGCTACACCTTC.

This chain links TRBV5-4 with TRBJ2-3, with 9 bases aligning to TRBD2. Germline V gene sequence: CDR1 SGHNT, CDR2 YYREEE (reference sequence). Trimming took 2 bases from V and 2 from J; bases not matched to a gene: 9. The CDR3 covers 17 residues. CDR3 DNA: TGTGCCAGCAGCTTAAAAAGCGGGAGGATTTTCACAGATACGCAGTATTTT. Protein sequence: CASSLKSGRIFTDTQYF.

This clonotype has a handful of counts. The genes are TRBV3-1 and TRBJ2-3; 7 bases map to TRBD2. V shed 4 bases, J shed 2 bases, and the junction held 9 bases outside the gene matches. CDR1 is LGHDT, CDR2 YNNKEL, per germline (reference sequence). The CDR3 has 16 amino acids. CDR3 in amino acids: CASSPHRGEHTDTQYF. The CDR3 DNA reads TGTGCCAGCAGCCCCCACCGGGGGGAACACACAGATACGCAGTATTTT.

In this sample, this clonotype turned up many times. This chain uses TRBV20-1 with TRBJ1-5, with no clear D. The ends were cut back, 7 bases at V and 4 bases at J, with 17 bases in the middle. Germline V lookup: CDR1 DFQATT, CDR2 SNEGSKA (reference sequence). This CDR3 has 14 amino acids. The CDR3 sequence: CSVLTGRVNQPQHF. Here the CDR3 DNA reads TGCAGTGTTCTAACCGGGAGAGTGAATCAGCCCCAGCATTTT.

This clonotype was recorded many times. The chain has TRBV29-1 and TRBJ1-5; maybe TRBD1 (6 bases). From germline, CDR1 is SQVTM and CDR2 ANQGSEA. Trimming left V 6 bases short and J 5 bases short, with 11 bases between. The CDR3 contains 12 residues. The CDR3 protein is CSVGARDQPQHF. The CDR3 DNA is TGCAGCGTGGGGGCGAGGGATCAGCCCCAGCATTTT.

CDR3 sequence: CASSQSGTRAEGYTF. The CDR3 DNA sequence: TGTGCCAGCAGCCAATCCGGTACCAGGGCTGAGGGCTACACCTTC. V and J are TRBV4-2 and TRBJ1-2; TRBD1 is a possible D gene (5 bases). Germline-derived CDR1 and CDR2 are LGHNA and YNFKEQ. The CDR3 runs 15 residues. The V end lost 2 bases, the J end lost 8 bases, and 18 bases lay between the germline ends.

The table lists this clonotype with many counts. The rearrangement uses TRBV20-1 and TRBJ2-2; D is perhaps TRBD1 (6 bases). CDR1 and CDR2 from the germline V gene are DFQATT and SNEGSKA (reference sequence). Trimming cost V 2 bases and J 1 base, with 11 bases left between them. The CDR3 is 15 amino acids. The CDR3 loop is CSARFQGMNTGELFF. The CDR3 nucleotides read TGCAGTGCTAGATTTCAGGGGATGAACACCGGGGAGCTGTTTTTT.

The CDR3 region has the DNA TGTGCCAGCAGGGCCCAGAGCAATGAGCAGTTCTTC. Translated: CASRAQSNEQFF. This chain connects TRBV2 to TRBJ2-1; D gene uncertain. The CDR3 is 12 amino acids. Trimming took 6 bases from V and 6 from J, leaving 9 bases between them. The germline V gene encodes CDR1 SNHLY and CDR2 FYNNEI.

There are many counts of this clonotype. The DNA for the CDR3 is TGTGCCAGCAGTTTCTCTACTAGCGGGAGGGCCTTAAGCTCCTACGAGCAGTACTTC. As protein: CASSFSTSGRALSSYEQYF. The chain recombines TRBV28 with TRBJ2-7; TRBD2 agrees at 13 bases. Germline V CDR1 and CDR2: MDHEN, SYDVKM. The trim removed 3 bases at V and 0 bases at J, leaving 11 bases unmatched. The CDR3 covers 19 residues.

Only a few counts were recorded for this clonotype. This sequence joins TRBV7-3 and TRBJ2-2; D call uncertain. The V gene lost 5 bases and the J gene lost 1 base, with 14 bases spanning the gap. The CDR3 is 16 residues long. Germline CDR1 SGHTA, CDR2 FQGTGA. CDR3 in amino acids: CASSRKGGKNTGELFF. The CDR3 bases are TGTGCCAGCAGCCGGAAAGGTGGGAAGAACACCGGGGAGCTGTTTTTT.